The 30 T cell receptor beta chains below all came from one sample that was sequenced in a study of blood T cell repertoires in COVID-19. The repertoire was sequenced with immunoSEQ multiplex PCR; TCRdb's copy has only in-frame clones and lacks some. The table records hundreds of thousands of clones, almost 90% of them present only once. The material sequenced was PBMCs or T cells enriched from blood (not recorded which). Every receptor here comes from a woman aged 18-29 years with acute COVID-19.

The CDR3 protein is CAISESAGNQPQHF. The CDR3 DNA sequence: TGTGCCATCAGTGAGTCCGCAGGCAATCAGCCCCAGCATTTT. The chain joins TRBV10-3 to TRBJ1-5, with D uncertain. V was clipped by 0 bases and J by 2 bases, with 5 bases between them. This CDR3 contains 14 residues. The germline CDR1 and CDR2 sequences are ENHRY and SYGVKD.

This chain connects TRBV28 to TRBJ1-1, with a tentative D call TRBD1 (6 bases). Germline CDR1 is MDHEN and CDR2 is SYDVKM. V was cut by 2 bases and J by 1 base, with 11 bases left in between. The CDR3 has 15 residues. The CDR3 region is CASSLLGQTNTEAFF. In DNA form, the CDR3 reads TGTGCCAGCAGTTTACTGGGACAAACGAACACTGAAGCTTTCTTT.

The rearrangement uses TRBV15 and TRBJ2-6; D gene ambiguous. The CDR3 sequence is 14 residues long. Germline V lookup: CDR1 LNHNV, CDR2 YYDKDF (reference sequence). Trimming took off 8 bases at V and 0 bases at J, with 8 bases between the two ends. The CDR3 DNA follows: TGTGCCACCGCTCAACACTCTGGGGCCAACGTCCTGACTTTC. Translation gives CATAQHSGANVLTF.

The chain couples TRBV6-4 to TRBJ2-1, with 11 positions matching TRBD2. There are 15 residues in the CDR3. Germline CDR1 MRHNA, CDR2 SNTAGT. V lost 3 bases, J lost 4 bases, and 2 bases stayed unmatched. This CDR3 reads CASSETSGAYNEQFF. The CDR3 DNA follows: TGTGCCAGCAGTGAGACTAGCGGGGCTTACAATGAGCAGTTCTTC.

The J gene is TRBJ2-7, the V gene TRBV29-1, with 7 bases lining up with TRBD2. CDR1 and CDR2 (germline): SQVTM, ANQGSEA. With 4 bases clipped from V and 4 bases from J, the junction kept 16 bases outside the gene matches. The CDR3 consists of 16 residues. In nucleotides, the CDR3 is TGCAGCGTTGGTGGGGGAACCGGACTAGGACCATACGAGCAGTACTTC. Its protein is CSVGGGTGLGPYEQYF.

The rearrangement uses TRBV5-1 and TRBJ2-5, with D perhaps TRBD2 (6 bases). CDR1 and CDR2 from the germline V gene are SGHRS and YFSETQ. V lost 5 bases, J lost 4 bases, and 15 bases lay in between. This CDR3 is built from 14 residues. The CDR3: CASSPRRERETQYF. In DNA form, the CDR3 reads TGCGCCAGCAGTCCGAGGCGGGAAAGAGAGACCCAGTACTTC.

V gene TRBV12-3 or TRBV12-4 combines with J gene TRBJ1-1, with 7 bases fitting TRBD1. V lost 8 bases, J lost 7 bases, and 7 bases stayed unmatched. The CDR3 runs to 12 residues. The CDR3 nucleotides read TGTGCCAGCGAGGGGGCTGGGAGTGAAGCTTTCTTT. Residues: CASEGAGSEAFF.

This clone was counted once. The chain has TRBV15 and TRBJ2-4; TRBD1 matches 8 bases. There are 15 residues in the CDR3. The germline gives CDR1 LNHNV, CDR2 YYDKDF (reference sequence). Trimming took 5 bases from V and 0 from J; bases not matched to a gene: 3. The CDR3 here is CATSGGQGAKNIQYF. CDR3 nucleotides: TGTGCCACCAGCGGTGGACAGGGAGCCAAAAACATTCAGTACTTC.

This clone was counted only a few times. The chain links TRBV5-1 to TRBJ2-3; 8 bases line up with TRBD2. The CDR3 totals 15 residues. J was trimmed by 0 bases and V by 2 bases; bases with no gene match: 2. The germline gives CDR1 SGHRS, CDR2 YFSETQ. In DNA, the CDR3 is TGCGCCAGCAGCTTCAGCGGGGGTAGCACAGATACGCAGTATTTT. As protein: CASSFSGGSTDTQYF.

V gene TRBV3-1 (or the pseudogene TRBV3-2) combines with J gene TRBJ2-5, with TRBD1 matching 8 bases. This CDR3 has 18 amino acids. From germline, CDR1 is LGHDT and CDR2 YNNKEL (reference sequence). V lost 4 bases, J lost 1 base, and 14 bases stayed unmatched. The CDR3 here is CASSRRSWDRTIQETQYF. The CDR3 DNA follows: TGTGCCAGCAGCCGACGATCTTGGGACAGGACTATCCAAGAGACCCAGTACTTC.

V gene TRBV29-1 combines with J gene TRBJ2-7; 9 nucleotides agree with TRBD2. Germline trimming cut 4 bases from V and 6 bases from J; bases unmatched to any gene: 16. The CDR3 sequence is 16 residues long. Per the germline V gene, CDR1 is SQVTM and CDR2 is ANQGSEA. The CDR3 DNA reads as TGCAGCGTTGTATCTGGAGAAGCGGGGGGACGGGTCGAGCAGTACTTC. Protein sequence: CSVVSGEAGGRVEQYF.

This chain uses TRBV2 with TRBJ1-6, with D unresolved. Germline loops: CDR1 SNHLY, CDR2 FYNNEI. The ends were cut back, 6 bases at V and 6 bases at J, with 12 bases in the middle. The CDR3 totals 14 residues. CDR3 DNA sequence: TGTGCCAGCAGGGGAGGACGGACTAATTCACCCCTCCACTTT. Translating it yields CASRGGRTNSPLHF.

The chain combines TRBV19 with TRBJ2-7, with D possibly TRBD1 on 6 matching bases. The germline CDR1 and CDR2 sequences are LNHDA and SQIVND (reference sequence). V lost 4 bases and J 6 bases, leaving 19 bases between the germline ends. The length of the CDR3 is 15 residues. As DNA, the CDR3 is TGTGCCAGTAGTACCTACAGGGACCCCCGAGCCGAGCAGTACTTC. Its translation is CASSTYRDPRAEQYF.

This sequence joins TRBV19 and TRBJ2-2; unclear D gene. The length of the CDR3 is 14 residues. With 5 bases removed from V and 1 base from J, the gap between germline ends came to 8 bases. Germline assignment: CDR1 LNHDA and CDR2 SQIVND (reference sequence). The CDR3 region is CASSLNGNTGELFF. CDR3 nucleotide sequence: TGTGCCAGTAGTCTGAACGGGAACACCGGGGAGCTGTTTTTT. Looking up the rest from reference TRBV19 and TRBJ2-2 gives the full variable domain: DGGITQSPKYLFRKEGQNVTLSCEQNLNHDAMYWYRQDPGQGLRLIYYSQIVNDFQKGDIAEGYSVSREKKESFPLTVTSAQKNPTAFYLCASSLNGNTGELFFGEGSRLTVL.

This chain uses TRBV18 with TRBJ2-7, with 11 bases identical to TRBD2. The CDR3 has 16 amino acids. Per the germline V gene, CDR1 is KGHSH and CDR2 is LQKENI. V gave up 3 bases and J gave up 7 bases; unmatched junction bases: 11. CDR3 loop: CASSPPPSGRLFEQYF. CDR3 in DNA: TGTGCCAGCTCACCGCCGCCTAGCGGGAGGTTGTTTGAGCAGTACTTC.

The CDR3 loop is CASSETGQGHGYTF. Written as DNA, the CDR3 is TGTGCCAGCAGTGAAACGGGACAGGGACATGGCTACACCTTC. J is TRBJ1-2 and V is TRBV6-1, with 9 bases aligning to TRBD1. This CDR3 spans 14 amino acids. V gave up 2 bases and J gave up 6 bases; unmatched junction bases: 4. Germline V gives CDR1 MNHNS, CDR2 SASEGT.

The rearrangement joins TRBV28 to TRBJ1-1, with a weak D call TRBD1 (6 bases). Trimming stripped 2 bases from V and 0 bases from J, with 10 bases between. The germline gives CDR1 MDHEN, CDR2 SYDVKM. The CDR3 loop spans 15 amino acids. CDR3 sequence (DNA): TGTGCCAGCAGTTTACAAGGACAGTTGAACACTGAAGCTTTCTTT. It codes for CASSLQGQLNTEAFF.

The chain uses TRBV19 and TRBJ2-7; TRBD1 aligns across 8 bases. This CDR3 is 14 amino acids long. The J segment lost 4 bases and the V segment lost 0 bases, leaving 2 bases of the junction unmatched. Germline lookup yields CDR1 LNHDA and CDR2 SQIVND (reference sequence). CDR3 protein: CASSIDGQGYEQYF. The CDR3 coding sequence is TGTGCCAGTAGTATAGATGGACAGGGTTACGAGCAGTACTTC.

This chain links TRBV5-8 with TRBJ2-1, with D uncertain. There are 13 residues in the CDR3. Germline V CDR1 and CDR2: SGHTS, YDEGEE. V lost 4 bases and J lost 6, with 11 bases in between. CDR3: CASSKAHLNEQFF. CDR3 nucleotides: TGTGCCAGCAGCAAAGCGCACCTCAATGAGCAGTTCTTC.

This clone was recorded only once. This chain links TRBV2 with TRBJ1-1, with TRBD1 as a possible D gene (5 bases). The CDR3 has 14 residues. Between the trimmed V and J ends, which lost 8 bases and 1 base, there was a span of 14 bases. The V gene's germline CDR1 is SNHLY and CDR2 FYNNEI. In DNA form, the CDR3 reads TGTGCCAGCTTGACCCAGGGTAGGAACACTGAAGCTTTCTTT. Encoded protein: CASLTQGRNTEAFF.

V gene TRBV6-5 combines with J gene TRBJ1-1; maybe TRBD1 (5 bases). The CDR3 loop spans 14 amino acids. The germline CDR1 and CDR2 sequences are MNHEY and SVGAGI. V lost 6 bases and J 4 bases, leaving 15 bases between the germline ends. The CDR3 sequence: CASSISGGITEAFF. The CDR3 DNA follows: TGTGCCAGCAGCATCTCCGGGGGAATCACTGAAGCTTTCTTT.

The rearrangement links TRBV24-1 to TRBJ2-2; 12 nucleotides match TRBD2. The CDR3 is 16 amino acids. V gave up 3 bases and J gave up 4 bases; unmatched junction bases: 2. Germline-derived CDR1 and CDR2 are KGHDR and SFDVKD. The CDR3 DNA follows: TGTGCCACCAGTGATCAGACTAGCGGGAGCACCGGGGAGCTGTTTTTT. Translated, it gives CATSDQTSGSTGELFF.

The chain couples TRBV10-3 to TRBJ2-3, with TRBD2 as a possible D gene (6 bases). CDR3 length: 16 residues. The V gene lost 2 bases and the J gene lost 2 bases, with 14 bases spanning the gap. Germline values: CDR1 ENHRY, CDR2 SYGVKD. The CDR3 region is CAISEAGTGLTDTQYF. The CDR3 DNA reads TGTGCCATCAGTGAGGCCGGGACTGGACTCACAGATACGCAGTATTTT.

The chain joins TRBV29-1 to TRBJ2-1; D unresolved. CDR3 length: 13 residues. V was clipped by 6 bases and J by 4 bases, with 13 bases between them. Germline V lookup: CDR1 SQVTM, CDR2 ANQGSEA. Here the CDR3 reads CSVYPVHYNEQFF. In DNA form, the CDR3 reads TGCAGCGTCTACCCCGTCCATTACAATGAGCAGTTCTTC.

The chain joins TRBV2 to TRBJ1-6; 9 nucleotides agree with TRBD1. Germline V gene sequence: CDR1 SNHLY, CDR2 FYNNEI. V was pared by 1 base and J by 7 bases, with 14 bases of the junction left unmatched. This CDR3 is 19 amino acids long. The CDR3 region has the DNA TGTGCCAGCAGTGAAGGGTTTAGCCTCCGGGACAGGGAAAATTCACCCCTCCACTTT. This translates into CASSEGFSLRDRENSPLHF.

The rearrangement links TRBV7-9 to TRBJ1-4, with no clear D. CDR1 is SEHNR, CDR2 FQNEAQ, per germline (reference sequence). The CDR3 is 11 residues long. Trimming took 4 bases from V and 8 from J, leaving 5 bases between them. In DNA, the CDR3 is TGTGCCAGCAGCTCTACCGAAAAACTGTTTTTT. It specifies CASSSTEKLFF.

V gene TRBV28 combines with J gene TRBJ1-6; 9 positions agree with TRBD1. The V gene end was trimmed by 5 bases and the J gene end by 3 bases; junction bases not matched to a gene: 11. CDR1 is MDHEN and CDR2 is SYDVKM in the germline V gene. This CDR3 region has 18 residues. The DNA for the CDR3 is TGTGCCAGCAGTCTCCCGGGACAGGGAACGTACTATAATTCACCCCTCCACTTT. Its protein product is CASSLPGQGTYYNSPLHF.

The chain links TRBV6-2 or TRBV6-3 to TRBJ2-5; 7 bases fit TRBD1. Per the germline V gene, CDR1 is MNHEY and CDR2 is SVGEGT. V lost 2 bases and J lost 3; bases outside the gene matches: 3. CDR3 length equals 14 residues. The CDR3 is CASSYLGTEETQYF. The DNA for the CDR3 is TGTGCCAGCAGTTACCTCGGGACAGAAGAGACCCAGTACTTC.

This clone was picked up one time. V usage is TRBV13 and J usage is TRBJ2-5; TRBD2 aligns across 8 bases. Germline-derived CDR1 and CDR2 are PRHDT and FYEKMQ (reference sequence). CDR3 length: 20 residues. V lost 1 base to trimming and J lost 5 bases; unmatched junction nucleotides: 21. The CDR3 coding sequence is TGTGCCAGCAGCTTAGCGGCGACTAGCGAGAAAAGGGTGTACAAGGAGACCCAGTACTTC. It specifies CASSLAATSEKRVYKETQYF.

The chain carries TRBV10-2 and TRBJ1-2; D is uncertain. CDR1 WSHSY and CDR2 SAAADI come from the germline V gene. V was clipped by 8 bases and J by 2 bases, with 21 bases between them. This CDR3 comprises 16 residues. The CDR3 DNA follows: TGCGCCAGCTTTCCCGGGAGATACGGGTCCAACTATGGCTACACCTTC. Its protein product is CASFPGRYGSNYGYTF.